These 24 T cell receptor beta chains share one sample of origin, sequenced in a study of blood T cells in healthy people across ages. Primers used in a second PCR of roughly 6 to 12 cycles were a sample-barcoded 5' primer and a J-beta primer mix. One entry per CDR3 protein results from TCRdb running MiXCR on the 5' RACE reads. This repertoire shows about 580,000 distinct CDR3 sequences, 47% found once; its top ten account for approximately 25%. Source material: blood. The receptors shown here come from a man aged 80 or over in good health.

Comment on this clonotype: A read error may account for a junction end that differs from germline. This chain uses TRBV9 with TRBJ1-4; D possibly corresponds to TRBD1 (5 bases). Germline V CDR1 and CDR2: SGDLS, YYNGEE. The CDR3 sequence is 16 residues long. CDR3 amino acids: CASSVAVRDGDENLFF. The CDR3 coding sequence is TGTGCCAGCAGCGTAGCTGTGCGGGACGGTGATGAAAACCTGTTTTTT.

The CDR3 protein is CASSSQQGGAFF. As DNA, the CDR3 is TGTGCCAGCAGCTCACAGCAGGGGGGTGCTTTCTTT. The rearrangement uses TRBV7-9 and TRBJ1-1, with 7 bases fitting TRBD1. The V gene's germline CDR1 is SEHNR and CDR2 FQNEAQ (reference sequence). Trimming took 4 bases from V and 11 from J; bases not matched to a gene: 7. This CDR3 has 12 residues.

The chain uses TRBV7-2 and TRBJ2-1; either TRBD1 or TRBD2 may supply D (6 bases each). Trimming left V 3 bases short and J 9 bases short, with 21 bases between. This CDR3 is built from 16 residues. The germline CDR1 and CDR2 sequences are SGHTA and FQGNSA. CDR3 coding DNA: TGTGCCAGCAGCTTTCGGAGGGGGGCTAGCAGTGGTGAGCAGTTCTTC. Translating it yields CASSFRRGASSGEQFF.

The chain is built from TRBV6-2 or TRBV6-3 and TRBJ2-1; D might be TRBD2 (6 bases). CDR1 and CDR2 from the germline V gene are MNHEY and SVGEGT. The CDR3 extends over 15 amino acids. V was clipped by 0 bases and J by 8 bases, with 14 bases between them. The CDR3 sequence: CASSYSIGSRDEQFF. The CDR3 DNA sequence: TGTGCCAGCAGTTACTCGATCGGGAGTAGGGATGAGCAGTTCTTC.

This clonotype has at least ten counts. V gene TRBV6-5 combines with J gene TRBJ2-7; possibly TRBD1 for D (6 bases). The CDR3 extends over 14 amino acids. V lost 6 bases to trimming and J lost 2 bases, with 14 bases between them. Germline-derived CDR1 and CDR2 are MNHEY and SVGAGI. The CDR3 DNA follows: TGTGCCAGCAGCTCCCCACAGGGACCCTACGAGCAGTACTTC. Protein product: CASSSPQGPYEQYF.

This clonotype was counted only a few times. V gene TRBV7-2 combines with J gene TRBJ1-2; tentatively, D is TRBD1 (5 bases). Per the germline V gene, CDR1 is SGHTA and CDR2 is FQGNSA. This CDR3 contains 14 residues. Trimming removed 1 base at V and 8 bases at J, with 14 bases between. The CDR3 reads CASSLGPGKSGYTF. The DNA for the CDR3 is TGTGCCAGCAGCTTAGGTCCAGGGAAAAGCGGCTACACCTTC.

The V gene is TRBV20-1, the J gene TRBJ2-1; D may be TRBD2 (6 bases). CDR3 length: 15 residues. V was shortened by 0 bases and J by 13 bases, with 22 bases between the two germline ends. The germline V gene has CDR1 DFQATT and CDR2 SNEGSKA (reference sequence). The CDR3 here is CSARDSVAVQETQFF. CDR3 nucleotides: TGCAGTGCTAGAGATTCGGTAGCGGTCCAAGAGACCCAGTTCTTC.

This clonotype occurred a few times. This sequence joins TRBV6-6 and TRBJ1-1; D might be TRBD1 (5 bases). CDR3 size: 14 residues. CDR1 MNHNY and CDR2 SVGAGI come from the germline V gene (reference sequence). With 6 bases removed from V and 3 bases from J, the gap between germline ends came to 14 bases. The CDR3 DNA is TGTGCCAGCAGCCGCCCCGGAGGGGACACTGAAGCTTTCTTT. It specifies CASSRPGGDTEAFF.

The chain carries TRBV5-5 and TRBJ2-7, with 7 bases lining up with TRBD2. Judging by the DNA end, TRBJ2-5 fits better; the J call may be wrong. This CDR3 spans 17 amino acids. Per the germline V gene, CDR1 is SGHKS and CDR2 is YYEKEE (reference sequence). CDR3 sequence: CASSLTVRAGVRETQYF. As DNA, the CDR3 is TGTGCCAGCAGCTTGACCGTTAGGGCGGGGGTGCGGGAGACCCAGTACTTC.

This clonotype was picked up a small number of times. CDR3 coding DNA: TGTGCCAGCAGCTCCTTGACAGGGGGCAGCCAAGAGACCCAGTACTTC. Translated: CASSSLTGGSQETQYF. The chain couples TRBV11-2 to TRBJ2-5; 10 bases are shared with TRBD1. The CDR3 length is 16 residues. With V trimmed by 4 bases and J by 1 base, 6 bases remained unmatched. Germline values: CDR1 SGHAT, CDR2 FQNNGV.

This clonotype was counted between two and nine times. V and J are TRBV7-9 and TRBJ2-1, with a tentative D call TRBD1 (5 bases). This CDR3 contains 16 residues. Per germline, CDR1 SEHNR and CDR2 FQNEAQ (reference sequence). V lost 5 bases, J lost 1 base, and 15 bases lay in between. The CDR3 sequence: CASSHGRAESYNEQFF. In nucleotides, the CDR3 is TGTGCCAGCAGCCACGGCAGGGCAGAATCCTACAATGAGCAGTTCTTC.

The CDR3 is CASSLSILEHGYTF. As DNA, the CDR3 is TGTGCCAGCAGCTTATCGATCCTGGAGCATGGCTACACCTTC. This chain connects TRBV7-2 to TRBJ1-2, with no clear D. Trimming shortened V by 2 bases and J by 6 bases, and 13 bases separated the two germline ends. The CDR3 runs to 14 residues. Germline assignment: CDR1 SGHTA and CDR2 FQGNSA.

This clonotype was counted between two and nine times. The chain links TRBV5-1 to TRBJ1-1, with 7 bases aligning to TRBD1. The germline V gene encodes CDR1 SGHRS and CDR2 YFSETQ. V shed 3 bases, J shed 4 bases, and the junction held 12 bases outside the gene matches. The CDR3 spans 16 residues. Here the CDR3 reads CASSSTRQGWGTEAFF. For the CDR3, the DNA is TGCGCCAGCAGCTCGACCCGACAGGGCTGGGGCACTGAAGCTTTCTTT.

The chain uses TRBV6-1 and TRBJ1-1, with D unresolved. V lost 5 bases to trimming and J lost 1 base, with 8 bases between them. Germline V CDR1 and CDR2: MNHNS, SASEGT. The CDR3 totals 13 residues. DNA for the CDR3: TGTGCCAGCAGTACATATAAGAACACTGAAGCTTTCTTT. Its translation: CASSTYKNTEAFF.

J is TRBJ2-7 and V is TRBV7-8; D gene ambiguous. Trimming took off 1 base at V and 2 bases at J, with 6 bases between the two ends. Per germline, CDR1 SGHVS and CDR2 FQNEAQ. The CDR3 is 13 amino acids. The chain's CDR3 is CASSLGATYEQYF. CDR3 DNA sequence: TGTGCCAGCAGCTTAGGGGCAACCTACGAGCAGTACTTC.

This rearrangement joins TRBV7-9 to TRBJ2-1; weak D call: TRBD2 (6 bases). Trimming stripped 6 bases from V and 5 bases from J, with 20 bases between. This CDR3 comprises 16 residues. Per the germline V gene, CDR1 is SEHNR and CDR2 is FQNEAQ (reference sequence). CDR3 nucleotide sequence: TGTGCCAGCAGAGAAGTATGGGAGGACGCCAACAATGAGCAGTTCTTC. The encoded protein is CASREVWEDANNEQFF.

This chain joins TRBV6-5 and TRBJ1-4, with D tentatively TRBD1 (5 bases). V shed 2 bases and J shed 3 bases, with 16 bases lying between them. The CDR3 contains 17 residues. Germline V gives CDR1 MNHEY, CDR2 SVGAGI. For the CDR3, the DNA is TGTGCCAGCAGTTACCCCGGGGGGGAGACCCCTAATGAAAAACTGTTTTTT. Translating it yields CASSYPGGETPNEKLFF.

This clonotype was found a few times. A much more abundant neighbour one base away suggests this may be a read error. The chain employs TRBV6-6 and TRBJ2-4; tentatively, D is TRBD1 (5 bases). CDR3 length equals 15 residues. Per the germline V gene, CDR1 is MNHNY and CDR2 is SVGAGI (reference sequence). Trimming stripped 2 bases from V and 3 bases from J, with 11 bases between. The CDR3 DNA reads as TGTGCCAGCAGTTACGGGGAAGGGGACAAAAACATTCAGTACTTC. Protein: CASSYGEGDKNIQYF.

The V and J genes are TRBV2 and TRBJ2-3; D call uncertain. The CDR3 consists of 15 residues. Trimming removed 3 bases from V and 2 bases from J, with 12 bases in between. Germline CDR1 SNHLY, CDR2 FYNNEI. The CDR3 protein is CASSDRRIATDTQYF. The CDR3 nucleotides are TGTGCCAGCAGTGATCGGAGAATCGCCACAGATACGCAGTATTTT.

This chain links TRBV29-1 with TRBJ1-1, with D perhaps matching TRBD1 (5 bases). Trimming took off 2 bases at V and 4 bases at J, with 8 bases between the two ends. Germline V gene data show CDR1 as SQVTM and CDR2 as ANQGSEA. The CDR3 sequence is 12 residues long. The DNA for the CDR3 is TGCAGCGTTGAAAGGAGGGGCACTGAAGCTTTCTTT. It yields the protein CSVERRGTEAFF. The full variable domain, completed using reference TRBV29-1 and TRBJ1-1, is SAVISQKPSRDICQRGTSLTIQCQVDSQVTMMFWYRQQPGQSLTLIATANQGSEATYESGFVIDKFPISRPNLTFSTLTVSNMSPEDSSIYLCSVERRGTEAFFGQGTRLTVV.

For the CDR3, the DNA is TGTGCCAGTGGACAGGGAAACTATGGCTACACCTTC. Amino acid sequence: CASGQGNYGYTF. The chain couples TRBV2 to TRBJ1-2; TRBD1 agrees at 8 bases. The CDR3 runs to 12 residues. Unmatched junction bases numbered 2, after V lost 9 bases and J lost 2 bases. CDR1 and CDR2 from the germline V gene are SNHLY and FYNNEI.

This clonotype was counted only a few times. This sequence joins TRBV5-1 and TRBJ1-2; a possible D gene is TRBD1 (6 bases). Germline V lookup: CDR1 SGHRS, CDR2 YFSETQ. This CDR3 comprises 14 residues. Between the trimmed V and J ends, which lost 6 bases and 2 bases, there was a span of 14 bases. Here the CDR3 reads CASTPGGTNYGYTF. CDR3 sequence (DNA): TGCGCCAGCACCCCTGGGGGGACAAACTATGGCTACACCTTC.

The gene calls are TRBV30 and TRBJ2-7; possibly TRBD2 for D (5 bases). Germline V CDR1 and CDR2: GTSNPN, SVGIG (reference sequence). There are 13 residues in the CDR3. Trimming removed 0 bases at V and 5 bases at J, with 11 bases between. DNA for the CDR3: TGTGCCTGGAGTGTCGGGGTCCCCAACGAGCAGTACTTC. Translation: CAWSVGVPNEQYF. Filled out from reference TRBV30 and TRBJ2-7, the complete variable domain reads SQTIHQWPATLVQPVGSPLSLECTVEGTSNPNLYWYRQAAGRGLQLLFYSVGIGQISSEVPQNLSASRPQDRQFILSSKKLLLSDSGFYLCAWSVGVPNEQYFGPGTRLTVT.

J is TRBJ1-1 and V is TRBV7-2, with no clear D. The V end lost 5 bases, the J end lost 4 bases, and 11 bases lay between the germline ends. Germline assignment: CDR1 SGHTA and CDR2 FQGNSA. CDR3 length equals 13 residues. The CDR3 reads CASSNNGRTEAFF. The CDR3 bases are TGTGCCAGCAGCAATAATGGCCGCACTGAAGCTTTCTTT.